The source of this T cell receptor (beta chain) is a study of shared clonotypes between healthy human individuals. Generated by immunoSEQ multiplex PCR, the TCRdb table keeps only in-frame clones and is missing some. The table shows about 2.4 million clones, with roughly 92% occurring only once. V lost 10 bases to trimming and J lost 8 bases, with 18 bases between them. The germline gives CDR1 ENHRY, CDR2 SYGVKD. This CDR3 spans 14 amino acids. Sequenced material: naive CD4+ T cells sorted from blood. Subset reported: CD45RA+ positively selected. This chain links TRBV10-3 with TRBJ1-6; D ambiguous. The TCR sequence derives from a man between 18 and 29 years old in good health. CDR3 residues: CATSWFGPDSPLHF. CDR3 DNA sequence: TGTGCCACCAGCTGGTTCGGGCCGGATTCACCCCTCCACTTT.